Listed here are 12 T cell receptor beta chains from one sample, sequenced in a study of CD8 T cells in Susac syndrome (dated by TCRdb to between 2018 and 2021). Receptor libraries were prepared by the immunoSEQ multiplex PCR assay. RNA was extracted using the RNeasy kit, and roughly 0.5 to 1 microgram was reverse transcribed with random hexamers. TCRdb took the public reads, trimmed them with fastp at Q25, ran MiXCR for clone calling and kept in-frame beta chains. Identical CDR3 protein sequences are pooled into one entry, listed with their most common genes and DNA. The sample includes some 200,000 distinct CDR3 sequences, with around nine tenths observed a single time. Approximately 0.086% of the sample belongs to the ten largest clones. The sample was CD4+ T cells from PBMCs. These receptors all stem from a human donor with Susac syndrome.

The chain links TRBV28 to TRBJ1-5, with unresolved D. The CDR3 runs to 12 residues. Per germline, CDR1 MDHEN and CDR2 SYDVKM. Trimming cost V 7 bases and J 6 bases, with 10 bases left between them. Here the CDR3 DNA reads TGTGCCAGCACTCTGGATAGTCAGCCCCAGCATTTT. It codes for CASTLDSQPQHF.

The gene calls are TRBV20-1 and TRBJ1-5, with D uncertain. Per the germline V gene, CDR1 is DFQATT and CDR2 is SNEGSKA (reference sequence). V dropped 2 bases and J dropped 1 base, with 18 bases sitting between them. This CDR3 has 17 amino acids. CDR3 loop: CSARFYPQDRSNQPQHF. The CDR3 nucleotides read TGCAGTGCTAGATTTTACCCTCAAGACCGAAGCAATCAGCCCCAGCATTTT.

V usage is TRBV5-6 and J usage is TRBJ1-2, with 8 nucleotides matching TRBD1. The length of the CDR3 is 16 residues. J was trimmed by 6 bases and V by 4 bases; bases with no gene match: 14. From germline, CDR1 is SGHDT and CDR2 YYEEEE. As DNA, the CDR3 is TGTGCCAGCAGCCTTGGTGCGACAGGGGAGTGGCATGGCTACACCTTC. Translating it yields CASSLGATGEWHGYTF.

J is TRBJ1-5 and V is TRBV24-1, with a tentative D call TRBD1 (5 bases). V was trimmed by 2 bases and J by 3 bases, leaving 10 bases between them. CDR1 is KGHDR and CDR2 is SFDVKD in the germline V gene. The length of the CDR3 is 15 residues. The CDR3 reads CATSDWGGTNQPQHF. The CDR3 DNA reads as TGTGCCACCAGTGATTGGGGAGGGACCAATCAGCCCCAGCATTTT.

The chain recombines TRBV25-1 with TRBJ1-5; the match to TRBD1 covers 8 bases. Looked up from germline, CDR1 is MGHDK and CDR2 is SYGVNS. J was trimmed by 4 bases and V by 1 base; bases with no gene match: 0. The CDR3 length is 14 residues. The CDR3 sequence is CASSEWDRNQPQHF. CDR3 nucleotides: TGTGCCAGCAGTGAATGGGACAGGAATCAGCCCCAGCATTTT.

The chain uses TRBV6-1 and TRBJ2-1; 8 bases align to TRBD2. V gave up 3 bases and J gave up 9 bases; unmatched junction bases: 10. The CDR3 runs to 15 residues. Germline assignment: CDR1 MNHNS and CDR2 SASEGT. CDR3 sequence (DNA): TGTGCCAGCAGTGAGGTAGGGACTAGGTCGATTGAGCAGTTCTTC. It encodes CASSEVGTRSIEQFF.

V gene TRBV30 combines with J gene TRBJ2-3; D is perhaps TRBD2 (6 bases). CDR1 and CDR2 (germline): GTSNPN, SVGIG (reference sequence). This CDR3 spans 14 amino acids. The germline V and J ends were trimmed by 0 bases and 6 bases, with 13 bases remaining between them. The CDR3: CAWSVTGDSDTQYF. In nucleotides, the CDR3 is TGTGCCTGGAGTGTAACGGGGGACTCGGATACGCAGTATTTT.

This chain connects TRBV9 to TRBJ2-5, with 7 bases fitting TRBD2. CDR3 length: 15 amino acids. The V gene end was trimmed by 2 bases and the J gene end by 5 bases; junction bases not matched to a gene: 9. Germline V gene lookup returns CDR1 SGDLS and CDR2 YYNGEE. The CDR3 loop reads CASSVEAGLGETQYF. The CDR3 nucleotides are TGTGCCAGCAGCGTTGAGGCCGGACTAGGGGAGACCCAGTACTTC.

This rearrangement joins TRBV6-6 to TRBJ1-1; D not resolved. Germline assignment: CDR1 MNHNY and CDR2 SVGAGI (reference sequence). Trimming stripped 2 bases from V and 4 bases from J, with 11 bases between. This CDR3 contains 14 residues. The CDR3 spells CASSYGVGGTEAFF. As DNA, the CDR3 is TGTGCCAGCAGTTACGGAGTGGGAGGCACTGAAGCTTTCTTT.

The V call is TRBV25-1, the J call TRBJ2-1; 11 positions match TRBD2. Trimming took 0 bases from V and 1 from J; bases not matched to a gene: 8. This CDR3 has 19 residues. The germline gives CDR1 MGHDK, CDR2 SYGVNS. CDR3 bases: TGTGCCAGCAGTGAATATTCTAGCGGGGGGTCTGCATCCTACAATGAGCAGTTCTTC. Its protein product is CASSEYSSGGSASYNEQFF.

This chain links TRBV6-6 with TRBJ1-6; 8 bases map to TRBD1. Losses at the gene ends were 6 bases for V and 7 bases for J; bases not matched to a gene: 5. CDR1 is MNHNY, CDR2 SVGAGI, per germline (reference sequence). The CDR3 has 14 residues. The CDR3 spells CASRSGQGNSPLHF. As DNA, the CDR3 is TGTGCCAGCAGATCCGGACAGGGAAATTCACCCCTCCACTTT.

The V call is TRBV6-1, the J call TRBJ2-7; 11 nucleotides match TRBD1. This CDR3 comprises 18 residues. V trimming: 6 bases; J trimming: 0 bases; junction bases outside the gene matches: 13. Germline-derived CDR1 and CDR2 are MNHNS and SASEGT. In DNA form, the CDR3 reads TGTGCCAGCAGCCCTTCGGGACAGGGGGTTTCTAGCTCCTACGAGCAGTACTTC. Protein sequence: CASSPSGQGVSSSYEQYF.